The clone carrying this T cell receptor beta chain was picked up one time. Its antigen is not identified. The assay used deep level. Sequenced by immunoSEQ multiplex PCR; TCRdb stores in-frame clones only, minus some. The sample has about 1,900,000 clones; about 95% are singletons. The data were obtained in a study of shared clonotypes between healthy human individuals. The naive CD8 subset, CD45RO-negative cells positively selected for CCR7, excluded terminally differentiated effector memory CD45RA+ cells. This CDR3 comprises 15 residues. Between the trimmed V and J ends, which lost 1 base and 5 bases, there was a span of 12 bases. The germline gives CDR1 SGHRS, CDR2 YFSETQ. Study results and limitations: The researchers took only blood, and tissue repertoires probably look different. Even with large depth, rarefaction showed that sorted-subset sequencing was incomplete. Among non-shared clonotypes, generation probabilities were lower than among those shared by all four donors.

This receptor was taken from a man aged 18-30 years in good health. The gene calls are TRBV5-1 and TRBJ2-2, with D possibly being TRBD1 or TRBD2 (5 bases each). The sequencing sample was made of naive CD8+ T cells sorted from blood. The CDR3 spells CASSLYEGLTGELFF. The CDR3 DNA reads TGCGCCAGCAGCTTGTACGAGGGGCTGACCGGGGAGCTGTTTTTT.